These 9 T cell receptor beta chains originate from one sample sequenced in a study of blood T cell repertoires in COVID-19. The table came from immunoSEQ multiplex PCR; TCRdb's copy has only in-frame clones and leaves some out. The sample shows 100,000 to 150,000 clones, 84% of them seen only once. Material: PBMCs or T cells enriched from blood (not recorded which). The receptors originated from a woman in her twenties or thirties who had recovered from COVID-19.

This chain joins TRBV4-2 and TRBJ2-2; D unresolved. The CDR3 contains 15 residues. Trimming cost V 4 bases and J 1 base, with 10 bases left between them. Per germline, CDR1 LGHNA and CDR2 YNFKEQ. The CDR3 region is CASSLRQMNTGELFF. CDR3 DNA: TGTGCCAGCAGCCTGAGACAAATGAACACCGGGGAGCTGTTTTTT.

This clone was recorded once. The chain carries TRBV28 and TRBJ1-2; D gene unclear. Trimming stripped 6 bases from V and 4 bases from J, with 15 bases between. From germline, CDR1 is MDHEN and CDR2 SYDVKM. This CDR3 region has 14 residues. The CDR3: CASSGVQYGYGYTF. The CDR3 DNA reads TGTGCCAGCAGCGGAGTCCAGTACGGCTATGGCTACACCTTC.

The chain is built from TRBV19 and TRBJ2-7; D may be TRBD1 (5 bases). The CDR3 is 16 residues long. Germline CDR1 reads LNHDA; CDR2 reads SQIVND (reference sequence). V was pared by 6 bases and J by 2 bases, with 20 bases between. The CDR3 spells CASRGTWQGKAYEQYF. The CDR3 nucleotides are TGTGCCAGTAGAGGCACGTGGCAGGGTAAGGCCTACGAGCAGTACTTC.

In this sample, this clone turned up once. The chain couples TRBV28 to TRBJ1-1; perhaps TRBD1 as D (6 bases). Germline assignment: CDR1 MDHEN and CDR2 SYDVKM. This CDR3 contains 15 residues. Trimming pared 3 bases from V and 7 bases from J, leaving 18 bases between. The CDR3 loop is CASSLGGSGAGEAFF. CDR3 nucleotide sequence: TGTGCCAGCAGTTTGGGAGGGTCGGGGGCCGGTGAAGCTTTCTTT.

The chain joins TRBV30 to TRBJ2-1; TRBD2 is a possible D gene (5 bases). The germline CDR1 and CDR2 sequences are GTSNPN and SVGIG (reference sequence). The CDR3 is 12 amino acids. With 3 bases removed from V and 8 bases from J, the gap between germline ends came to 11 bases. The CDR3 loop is CAWSNTGDEQFF. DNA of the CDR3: TGTGCCTGGAGCAATACCGGGGATGAGCAGTTCTTC.

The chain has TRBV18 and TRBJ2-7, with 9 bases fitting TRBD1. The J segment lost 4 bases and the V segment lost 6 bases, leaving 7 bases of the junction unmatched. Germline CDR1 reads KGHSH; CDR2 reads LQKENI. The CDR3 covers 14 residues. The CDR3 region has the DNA TGTGCCAGCTCCCGGGACAGGGTCAAATACGAGCAGTACTTC. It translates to CASSRDRVKYEQYF.

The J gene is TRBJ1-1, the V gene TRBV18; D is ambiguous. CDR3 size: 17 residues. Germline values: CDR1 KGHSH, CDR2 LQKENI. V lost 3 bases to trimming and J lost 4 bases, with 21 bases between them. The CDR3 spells CASSPDSVNTWGTEAFF. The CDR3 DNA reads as TGTGCCAGCTCACCGGACTCTGTGAACACCTGGGGCACTGAAGCTTTCTTT.

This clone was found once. In DNA, the CDR3 is TGTGCCAGCAGCCGAGGTTATTTTCGCGGATCAACAGATACGCAGTATTTT. Translation gives CASSRGYFRGSTDTQYF. The V call is TRBV7-8, the J call TRBJ2-3; D ambiguous. Germline V gives CDR1 SGHVS, CDR2 FQNEAQ. The CDR3 extends over 17 amino acids. The ends were cut back, 5 bases at V and 3 bases at J, with 21 bases in the middle. Full variable domain (outside the CDR3, taken from reference TRBV7-8 and TRBJ2-3): GAGVSQSPRYKVAKRGQDVALRCDPISGHVSLFWYQQALGQGPEFLTYFQNEAQLDKSGLPSDRFFAERPEGSVSTLKIQRTQQEDSAVYLCASSRGYFRGSTDTQYFGPGTRLTVL.

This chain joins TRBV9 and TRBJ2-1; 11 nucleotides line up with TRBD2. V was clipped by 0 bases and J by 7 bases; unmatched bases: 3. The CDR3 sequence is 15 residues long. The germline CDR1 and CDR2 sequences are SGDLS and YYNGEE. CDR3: CASSVDSGRGNEQFF. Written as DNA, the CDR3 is TGTGCCAGCAGCGTAGATAGCGGGAGGGGTAATGAGCAGTTCTTC.